This T cell receptor (beta chain) was sequenced for a study of technical replicates of blood from several donors (TCRdb year 2017). Points on this clone: This clone's antigen is unknown. No much larger clone is present one base from it, and per-base qualities are unavailable.

The CDR3 runs 19 amino acids, cysteine and phenylalanine included. The sequence is cut down to CDR3 DNA, 57 bases in frame from base 1. The trim is 3 bases for V and 7 bases for J, with a gap of 25 bases between the germline ends. For CDR1 and CDR2, the germline V gene lists SGHVS and FNYEAQ. Libraries came from the immunoSEQ multiplex PCR assay. What TCRdb holds here is the immuneACCESS table cut down to in-frame rearrangements. Part of the clones is not present; checked against another copy, under half of the missing clones reflect an unresolved V gene, and the others are unexplained. The table for this sample lists about 56,000 clones; over 85% of them were counted only once. 4.2% of the sample rests with the top ten.

This sequence uses TRBV7-6 and TRBJ1-6; D gene: possibly TRBD1, on 5 matching bases. Sequencing was performed on PBMCs. This TCR came from a human donor in good health. Some clones in this sample may be carry-over from other donors' samples. The DNA is as follows: TGTGCCAGCAGCTTTTACCCCTCGGGGGGGGGAACACTAAATTCACCCCTCCACTTT. This encodes CASSFYPSGGGTLNSPLHF. Reference TRBV7-6 and TRBJ1-6 genes cover what lies past the CDR3, so the full variable domain is GAGVSQSPRYKVTKRGQDVALRCDPISGHVSLYWYRQALGQGPEFLTYFNYEAQQDKSGLPNDRFSAERPEGSISTLTIQRTEQRDSAMYRCASSFYPSGGGTLNSPLHFGNGTRLTVT.